These 28 T cell receptor beta chains came from one sample sequenced in a study of cytomegalovirus exposure and HLA in healthy donors. Use of 60 Vbeta and 13 Jbeta primers characterized the PCR. Clones were read by immunoSEQ multiplex PCR, and TCRdb kept only the in-frame ones, dropping some. The sample holds more than 55,000 clones. The sample consisted of PBMCs. The receptor set was obtained from a woman aged 40 to 49 in good health and CMV-seropositive.

This rearrangement joins TRBV2 to TRBJ1-1; 7 bases line up with TRBD1. Looked up from germline, CDR1 is SNHLY and CDR2 is FYNNEI. Trimming cost V 8 bases and J 4 bases; bases outside gene matches: 7. This CDR3 has 13 residues. CDR3: CASVTGIGTEAFF. CDR3 nucleotide sequence: TGTGCCAGCGTGACAGGGATAGGCACTGAAGCTTTCTTT.

This chain connects TRBV6-5 to TRBJ2-1; 7 nucleotides match TRBD2. CDR1 is MNHEY and CDR2 is SVGAGI in the germline V gene. This CDR3 is 15 amino acids long. V lost 6 bases and J lost 8; bases outside the gene matches: 13. The DNA for the CDR3 is TGTGCCAGCAGGCGCGGGAGTTATGAGAGGGATGAGCAGTTCTTC. It is translated as CASRRGSYERDEQFF.

The J gene is TRBJ2-7, the V gene TRBV14, with D maybe TRBD1 (6 bases). V was shortened by 5 bases and J by 9 bases, with 11 bases between the two germline ends. The germline V gene has CDR1 SGHDN and CDR2 FVKESK. The length of the CDR3 is 11 residues. The CDR3 coding sequence is TGTGCCAGCAGCTCACAGGGAAGGCAGTACTTC. Protein: CASSSQGRQYF.

The gene calls are TRBV5-1 and TRBJ1-1, with D possibly being TRBD1 (5 bases). The CDR3 contains 16 residues. The germline CDR1 and CDR2 sequences are SGHRS and YFSETQ. The V gene lost 0 bases and the J gene lost 4 bases, with 16 bases spanning the gap. CDR3 sequence: CASSLAHDSTTTEAFF. In DNA form, the CDR3 reads TGCGCCAGCAGCTTGGCCCATGACAGTACGACCACTGAAGCTTTCTTT.

The chain carries TRBV5-6 and TRBJ2-2, with 8 bases that match TRBD2. The germline CDR1 and CDR2 sequences are SGHDT and YYEEEE. There are 14 residues in the CDR3. J gave up 6 bases and V 5 bases, and 6 bases lay outside the gene matches. In DNA, the CDR3 is TGTGCCAGCAGAACACACGGGGGGGCCGGGGAGCTGTTTTTT. Translation: CASRTHGGAGELFF.

This rearrangement joins TRBV18 to TRBJ1-2, with 8 bases that match TRBD1. With 3 bases clipped from V and 1 base from J, the junction kept 7 bases outside the gene matches. The CDR3 runs to 16 residues. Germline lookup yields CDR1 KGHSH and CDR2 LQKENI. The CDR3 here is CASSPSDRGGNYGYTF. CDR3 nucleotide sequence: TGTGCCAGCTCACCGTCTGACAGGGGAGGTAACTATGGCTACACCTTC.

CDR3 nucleotide sequence: TGTGCCAGCAGTTTATGGGGCGAAGGCCAGCCCCCTAACTATGGCTACACCTTC. Protein product: CASSLWGEGQPPNYGYTF. V is TRBV28 and J is TRBJ1-2; no firm D call. Trimming pared 0 bases from V and 0 bases from J, leaving 17 bases between. The germline CDR1 and CDR2 sequences are MDHEN and SYDVKM. This CDR3 is built from 18 residues.

This chain uses TRBV12-2 with TRBJ1-2. TRBV12-2 is an annotated pseudogene. The CDR3 sequence is 15 residues long. The CDR3: CASRLDRSTNYGYTF. CDR3 DNA sequence: TGTGCAAGTCGCTTAGATCGATCTACCAACTATGGCTACACCTTC.

The rearrangement joins TRBV2 to TRBJ1-1, with 7 bases that match TRBD1. V shed 7 bases, J shed 5 bases, and the junction held 10 bases outside the gene matches. This CDR3 has 14 amino acids. CDR1 is SNHLY, CDR2 FYNNEI, per germline. The chain's CDR3 is CASNDRAAGTEAFF. CDR3 DNA sequence: TGTGCCAGCAACGACAGGGCTGCTGGGACTGAAGCTTTCTTT.

This chain joins TRBV7-9 and TRBJ2-1, with 7 bases aligning to TRBD1. Germline V gives CDR1 SEHNR, CDR2 FQNEAQ (reference sequence). Unmatched junction bases numbered 7, after V lost 6 bases and J lost 2 bases. The CDR3 contains 15 residues. This chain's CDR3 is CASSSPGTAYNEQFF. CDR3 DNA sequence: TGTGCCAGCAGTTCCCCCGGGACAGCCTACAATGAGCAGTTCTTC.

This rearrangement joins TRBV9 to TRBJ2-2; D is possibly TRBD1 (6 bases). Trimming took 0 bases from V and 4 from J, leaving 10 bases between them. Per the germline V gene, CDR1 is SGDLS and CDR2 is YYNGEE. CDR3 length equals 15 residues. CDR3 protein: CASSVDRAGTGELFF. The CDR3 nucleotides are TGTGCCAGCAGCGTAGACAGGGCGGGCACCGGGGAGCTGTTTTTT.

CDR3 loop: CASSVRTSDDQYF. The CDR3 DNA follows: TGTGCCAGCAGTGTCCGGACTAGCGACGACCAGTACTTC. This chain joins TRBV2 and TRBJ2-5; 9 nucleotides line up with TRBD2. The CDR3 covers 13 residues. Per the germline V gene, CDR1 is SNHLY and CDR2 is FYNNEI. J was trimmed by 10 bases and V by 4 bases; bases with no gene match: 7.

The chain carries TRBV6-5 and TRBJ2-5; TRBD2 matches at 13 bases. The J call is doubtful: the DNA matches TRBJ2-7 better. Germline loops: CDR1 MNHEY, CDR2 SVGAGI. This CDR3 comprises 15 residues. CDR3 nucleotide sequence: TGTGCCAGCAGTGGCAGGACTAGCGGGAGCTACGAGCAGTACTTC. Translation: CASSGRTSGSYEQYF.

The chain is built from TRBV9 and TRBJ1-2; 7 nucleotides match TRBD1. V was pared by 3 bases and J by 2 bases, with 4 bases of the junction left unmatched. The CDR3 is made up of 14 amino acids. CDR1 SGDLS and CDR2 YYNGEE come from the germline V gene. The CDR3, as DNA: TGTGCCAGCAGCGCTGGGGACAGCAACTATGGCTACACCTTC. The encoded protein is CASSAGDSNYGYTF. The full variable domain, its missing parts supplied by reference TRBV9 and TRBJ1-2, is DSGVTQTPKHLITATGQRVTLRCSPRSGDLSVYWYQQSLDQGLQFLIQYYNGEERAKGNILERFSAQQFPDLHSELNLSSLELGDSALYFCASSAGDSNYGYTFGSGTRLTVV.

The rearrangement uses TRBV5-1 and TRBJ2-1; 9 nucleotides match TRBD1. Trimming took 2 bases from V and 2 from J; bases not matched to a gene: 2. The CDR3 spans 15 residues. Germline CDR1 SGHRS, CDR2 YFSETQ. CDR3: CASSLGTGTYNEQFF. CDR3 nucleotide sequence: TGCGCCAGCAGCTTAGGGACAGGGACCTACAATGAGCAGTTCTTC. The full variable domain, completed using reference TRBV5-1 and TRBJ2-1, is KAGVTQTPRYLIKTRGQQVTLSCSPISGHRSVSWYQQTPGQGLQFLFEYFSETQRNKGNFPGRFSGRQFSNSRSEMNVSTLELGDSALYLCASSLGTGTYNEQFFGPGTRLTVL.

The chain uses TRBV7-9 and TRBJ2-2, with 9 bases that match TRBD2. The CDR3 spans 16 residues. CDR1 and CDR2 (germline): SEHNR, FQNEAQ (reference sequence). The junction had 6 bases not matched to a gene; V was cut back by 7 bases and J by 0 bases. The CDR3 nucleotides read TGTGCCAGCACCCTACTAGCGGGTACGAACACCGGGGAGCTGTTTTTT. It translates to CASTLLAGTNTGELFF. Full variable domain (remainder filled in from reference TRBV7-9 and TRBJ2-2): DTGVSQNPRHKITKRGQNVTFRCDPISEHNRLYWYRQTLGQGPEFLTYFQNEAQLEKSRLLSDRFSAERPKGSFSTLEIQRTEQGDSAMYLCASTLLAGTNTGELFFGEGSRLTVL.

The chain uses TRBV18 and TRBJ2-3, with TRBD2 matching over 10 bases. This CDR3 is built from 16 residues. Per the germline V gene, CDR1 is KGHSH and CDR2 is LQKENI. V shed 0 bases, J shed 7 bases, and the junction held 7 bases outside the gene matches. CDR3 residues: CASSPPSSSGGHTQYF. CDR3 nucleotide sequence: TGTGCCAGCTCACCACCGTCCTCTAGCGGGGGACATACGCAGTATTTT.

The J gene is TRBJ2-1, the V gene TRBV5-8; TRBD2 matches at 9 bases. The V gene's germline CDR1 is SGHTS and CDR2 YDEGEE. V lost 1 base, J lost 7 bases, and 12 bases stayed unmatched. The CDR3 totals 17 residues. CDR3: CASSLTDSGSLGNEQFF. The CDR3 DNA is TGTGCCAGCAGCTTGACTGATAGCGGGAGTCTGGGTAATGAGCAGTTCTTC.

The chain employs TRBV6-1 and TRBJ2-2, with 7 bases identical to TRBD1. The CDR3 is made up of 13 amino acids. Germline V gene data show CDR1 as MNHNS and CDR2 as SASEGT. V trimming: 4 bases; J trimming: 6 bases; junction bases outside the gene matches: 2. The CDR3 nucleotides read TGTGCCAGCAGTGGACAGGGTTCCGGGGAGCTGTTTTTT. It yields the protein CASSGQGSGELFF.

The V call is TRBV18, the J call TRBJ2-1; D ambiguous. Per germline, CDR1 KGHSH and CDR2 LQKENI. V dropped 6 bases and J dropped 8 bases, with 8 bases sitting between them. The CDR3 consists of 11 residues. Here the CDR3 reads CASSPADEQFF. Here the CDR3 DNA reads TGTGCCAGCTCCCCCGCGGATGAGCAGTTCTTC.

The rearrangement links TRBV28 to TRBJ2-7; D may be TRBD2 (7 bases). The CDR3 loop spans 14 amino acids. The germline CDR1 and CDR2 sequences are MDHEN and SYDVKM. The V end was cut by 6 bases, the J end by 4 bases, with 16 bases between. CDR3 residues: CASRGGTTSYEQYF. CDR3 sequence (DNA): TGTGCCAGCAGGGGGGGGACAACCTCTTACGAGCAGTACTTC.

The chain carries TRBV10-3 and TRBJ1-4, with D hard to call. V was pared by 2 bases and J by 5 bases, with 6 bases between. CDR1 is ENHRY and CDR2 is SYGVKD in the germline V gene. There are 13 residues in the CDR3. CDR3: CAISEPRNEKLFF. The CDR3 region has the DNA TGTGCCATCAGTGAGCCCAGGAATGAAAAACTGTTTTTT.

The V call is TRBV25-1, the J call TRBJ1-1; 10 bases fit TRBD1. J was trimmed by 4 bases and V by 8 bases; bases with no gene match: 4. The CDR3 runs 13 residues. The germline V gene has CDR1 MGHDK and CDR2 SYGVNS. The CDR3 reads CASRQGAGTEAFF. CDR3 sequence (DNA): TGTGCCAGCCGACAGGGGGCAGGCACTGAAGCTTTCTTT. Full variable domain (rest looked up from reference TRBV25-1 and TRBJ1-1): EADIYQTPRYLVIGTGKKITLECSQTMGHDKMYWYQQDPGMELHLIHYSYGVNSTEKGDLSSESTVSRIRTEHFPLTLESARPSHTSQYLCASRQGAGTEAFFGQGTRLTVV.

This chain uses TRBV19 with TRBJ2-5, with D possibly matching TRBD2 (5 bases). V lost 2 bases to trimming and J lost 8 bases, with 12 bases between them. This CDR3 has 13 residues. Germline lookup yields CDR1 LNHDA and CDR2 SQIVND (reference sequence). CDR3 in DNA: TGTGCCAGTAGTATACGGTTTGAGGGAACCCAGTACTTC. Translation: CASSIRFEGTQYF.

The J gene is TRBJ1-6, the V gene TRBV7-8, with 9 nucleotides matching TRBD1. The CDR3 runs 15 residues. Germline V gene sequence: CDR1 SGHVS, CDR2 FQNEAQ. Trimming took 8 bases from V and 8 from J; bases not matched to a gene: 10. The CDR3 here is CASRGRRDRDSPLHF. In nucleotides, the CDR3 is TGTGCCAGCCGTGGGAGAAGGGACAGGGATTCACCCCTCCACTTT.

This sequence joins TRBV7-3 and TRBJ2-3; 11 nucleotides align to TRBD2. CDR1 and CDR2 from the germline V gene are SGHTA and FQGTGA. V trimming: 5 bases; J trimming: 5 bases; junction bases outside the gene matches: 6. The CDR3 spans 15 residues. CDR3 amino acids: CASSLLAGDVDTQYF. The CDR3 region has the DNA TGTGCCAGCAGCCTACTAGCGGGAGACGTAGATACGCAGTATTTT.

The rearrangement uses TRBV7-9 and TRBJ2-2, with D maybe TRBD1 (5 bases). With 11 bases removed from V and 6 bases from J, the gap between germline ends came to 13 bases. CDR3 length: 12 residues. The V gene's germline CDR1 is SEHNR and CDR2 FQNEAQ (reference sequence). The CDR3 sequence: CACQGVPGELFF. As DNA, the CDR3 is TGTGCCTGCCAAGGGGTACCCGGGGAGCTGTTTTTT.

The chain links TRBV5-1 to TRBJ2-1; D gene unclear. Germline lookup yields CDR1 SGHRS and CDR2 YFSETQ. CDR3 length equals 11 residues. Deletions cut 4 bases from V and 4 bases from J, with 3 bases between. The CDR3 sequence is CASSTYNEQFF. DNA of the CDR3: TGCGCCAGCAGCACTTACAATGAGCAGTTCTTC.